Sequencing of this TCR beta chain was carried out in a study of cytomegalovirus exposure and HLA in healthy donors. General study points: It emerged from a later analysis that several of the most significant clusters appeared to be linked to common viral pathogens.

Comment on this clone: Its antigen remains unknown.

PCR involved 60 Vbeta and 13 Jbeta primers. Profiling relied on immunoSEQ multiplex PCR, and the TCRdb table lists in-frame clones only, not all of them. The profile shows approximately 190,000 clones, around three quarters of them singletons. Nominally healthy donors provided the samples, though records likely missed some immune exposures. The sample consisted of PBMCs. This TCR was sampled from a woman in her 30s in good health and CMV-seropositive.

The CDR3 nucleotides read TGTGCCAGCAGTGACGGGGCACCTCCGGAAGGTCAGCCCCAGCATTTT. Translated: CASSDGAPPEGQPQHF. The V gene is TRBV6-4, the J gene TRBJ1-5; TRBD1 might be the D (5 bases). Germline V gene sequence: CDR1 MRHNA, CDR2 SNTAGT. Trimming took 2 bases from V and 6 from J, leaving 17 bases between them. The CDR3 runs 16 residues.